Reported below is one TCR beta chain. Its antigen is still unknown. Per germline, CDR1 MNHEY and CDR2 SVGEGT. The germline V and J ends were trimmed by 8 bases and 1 base, with 15 bases remaining between them. The CDR3 length is 16 residues. The data belong to a study of T-cell memory formation after mild COVID-19. Regarding the study as a whole: Memory cells collected pre-infection included some clones that later responded, suggesting cross-reactive memory joined. CD4/CD8 balance held among clones contracting day 15 to 85, and later expanders leaned CD4+. The main location of contracting CD4+ clones was CM and EM, and that of contracting CD8+ clones was EMRA.

TCRdb used MiXCR to reprocess the 5' RACE reads, holding one entry per CDR3 protein. The sample holds fewer than 250,000 distinct CDR3 sequences, 10% seen once. Source material: PBMCs or a T cell subset sorted from them (not recorded which). The receptor was derived from a man aged 18-30 years who had mild COVID-19 (a few samples of this study predate the infection). Cell type and time point are not known. The V gene is TRBV6-2 or TRBV6-3, the J gene TRBJ2-6, with D possibly being TRBD1 (6 bases). The CDR3, as DNA: TGTGCCAGCCTCAGGGGTCGGGGATCTGGGGCCAACGTCCTGACTTTC. As protein: CASLRGRGSGANVLTF.